This is a list of T cell receptor beta chains from one sample in a study of CD8 T cells in Susac syndrome. TCRdb passed the immunoSEQ multiplex PCR reads through MiXCR, listing each CDR3 protein once. The data hold 130,000 or so distinct CDR3 sequences, with around 94% observed a single time. Sequencing was done on a sample of CD8+ T cells from PBMCs. The receptors shown here come from a human donor with Susac syndrome. Both conserved end residues are part of each CDR3. Each record gives: CDR3 DNA, CDR3 protein, clone size, J gene, CDR3 length, V gene, D gene. A D gene is named only where the DNA matches it firmly. Clone size appears in some rows only: once, few, many, or a class for an expanded clone.

TGTGCCAGCAGTCTCCCAGGGGCCACAGATACGCAGTATTTT,CASSLPGATDTQYF,NA,TRBJ2-3,14,TRBV7-2,NA
TGCAGCGTTGAAGGGATCATAGGCCCCCCTAGCACAGATACGCAGTATTTT,CSVEGIIGPPSTDTQYF,NA,TRBJ2-3,17,TRBV29-1,NA
TGTGCCAGCAGTGCAAACAGGGGGTCAGGTCTCTCTGGGGCCAACGTCCTGACTTTC,CASSANRGSGLSGANVLTF,NA,TRBJ2-6,19,TRBV6-4,TRBD1
TGTGCCAGCAGTGAGCCTTACAATGAGCAGTTCTTC,CASSEPYNEQFF,NA,TRBJ2-1,12,TRBV25-1,NA
TGTGCCAGCTCACCCCAATCCTACGAGCAGTACTTC,CASSPQSYEQYF,NA,TRBJ2-7,12,TRBV18,NA
TGTGCCAGCAGCGCTTCACCGGGACAGCCCTCCTACGAGCAGTACTTC,CASSASPGQPSYEQYF,NA,TRBJ2-7,16,TRBV9,TRBD1
TGCAGCGTTACCGGGGCCCTTTACGTGACCGACACTGAAGCTTTCTTT,CSVTGALYVTDTEAFF,NA,TRBJ1-1,16,TRBV29-1,NA
TGCAGCGTAAAGGGCCTAGCGGGGGTTTACTCCTACAATGAGCAGTTCTTC,CSVKGLAGVYSYNEQFF,NA,TRBJ2-1,17,TRBV29-1,TRBD2
TGTGCCAGCAGGCGCAGGGAAGGGATGAACACTGAAGCTTTCTTT,CASRRREGMNTEAFF,NA,TRBJ1-1,15,TRBV7-9,NA
TGTGCCACCAGTGACGGGGGGGCAGATACGCAGTATTTT,CATSDGGADTQYF,NA,TRBJ2-3,13,TRBV24-1,TRBD2
TGTGCCAGCAGCCCTGACAGGCCCTCCTACGAGCAGTACTTC,CASSPDRPSYEQYF,NA,TRBJ2-7,14,TRBV11-2,NA
TGTGCCAGCAGCCACCAGGGGGGGTTCACTGAAGCTTTCTTT,CASSHQGGFTEAFF,NA,TRBJ1-1,14,TRBV3-1,TRBD1
TGCAGCGTGGCGGGACAAGGGGGGAGTGGAAATGAGCAGTTCTTC,CSVAGQGGSGNEQFF,NA,TRBJ2-1,15,TRBV29-1,NA
TGCCCCAGCAGAGCACACCACCAGACAGTGAACACTGAAGCTTTCTTT,CPSRAHHQTVNTEAFF,NA,TRBJ1-1,16,TRBV4-3,NA
TGTGCCAGCAGCTTGGTTGGGGGCCCGAACACTGAAGCTTTCTTT,CASSLVGGPNTEAFF,NA,TRBJ1-1,15,TRBV5-4,NA
TGTGCCAGCAGCCAGAAGAAGACGGGACAGGGCAATCAGCCCCAGCATTTT,CASSQKKTGQGNQPQHF,NA,TRBJ1-5,17,TRBV3-1,TRBD1
TGTGCCAGCAGCCAGGGTTTTAATGAAAAACTGTTTTTT,CASSQGFNEKLFF,NA,TRBJ1-4,13,TRBV6-5,NA
TGTGCCAGTAGTACCGACTGGACGGACCCCTTGAGCACAGATACGCAGTATTTT,CASSTDWTDPLSTDTQYF,NA,TRBJ2-3,18,TRBV19,NA
TGTGCCAGCAGCGAACAGGCATATGGCTACACCTTC,CASSEQAYGYTF,NA,TRBJ1-2,12,TRBV13,NA
TGCAGTGCTAGAGGCGCTAGTCAGGGCACAGATACGCAGTATTTT,CSARGASQGTDTQYF,NA,TRBJ2-3,15,TRBV20-1,NA
TGCAGTGCTAGAGTATGGGACAGGGAGAAAGGGGCCGGCTACACCTTC,CSARVWDREKGAGYTF,NA,TRBJ1-2,16,TRBV20-1,TRBD1
TGTGCCAGCAGACCGAGAGCCTACAATGAGCAGTTCTTC,CASRPRAYNEQFF,NA,TRBJ2-1,13,TRBV27,NA
TGTGCCAGCAGCGAAGCGGGTTCGGTAGATACGCAGTATTTT,CASSEAGSVDTQYF,NA,TRBJ2-3,14,TRBV3-1,NA
TGCGCCAGCAGCCAAGATGGGACGGATTATGATCAGCCCCAGCATTTT,CASSQDGTDYDQPQHF,NA,TRBJ1-5,16,TRBV4-1,NA
TGTGCCAGCAGTGACGGGACAGGACGAGAGACCCAGTACTTC,CASSDGTGRETQYF,NA,TRBJ2-5,14,TRBV25-1,TRBD1
TGCGCCAGCAGCCAAGCATGGGGGGAGACCTACGAGCAGTACTTC,CASSQAWGETYEQYF,once,TRBJ2-7,15,TRBV4-3,NA
TGTGCCAGCAGTGGGGGGGAAGAGACCCAGTACTTC,CASSGGEETQYF,NA,TRBJ2-5,12,TRBV12-3/TRBV12-4,TRBD2